Listed here are 19 T cell receptor beta chains from one sample, sequenced in a study of glioma-infiltrating T cells. The iRepertoire nested amplicon-rescue multiplex PCR amplified TCR alpha and beta CDR3s from RNA. Each CDR3 protein gets one entry after TCRdb re-called the multiplex PCR reads with MiXCR. The table records approximately 93,000 distinct CDR3 sequences, 40% of them present only once. Sequenced input: glioma tissue, nonneoplastic brain tissue, or PBMCs (not recorded which). Source of these receptors: a human donor with low-grade glioma or glioblastoma, undergoing nonglioma brain surgery, or in good health (not recorded which).

Many counts were recorded for this clonotype. This chain links TRBV2 with TRBJ1-3; no firm D call. The germline CDR1 and CDR2 sequences are SNHLY and FYNNEI. Trimming stripped 3 bases from V and 1 base from J, with 4 bases between. The CDR3 has 13 residues. CDR3 sequence (DNA): TGTGCCAGCAGTGACCGATCTGGAAACACCATATATTTT. Translated: CASSDRSGNTIYF. Looking up the rest from reference TRBV2 and TRBJ1-3 gives the full variable domain: EPEVTQTPSHQVTQMGQEVILRCVPISNHLYFYWYRQILGQKVEFLVSFYNNEISEKSEIFDDQFSVERPDGSNFTLKIRSTKLEDSAMYFCASSDRSGNTIYFGEGSWLTVV.

The V call is TRBV6-2 or TRBV6-3, the J call TRBJ2-5; 12 bases map to TRBD2. The CDR3 consists of 16 residues. CDR1 is MNHEY and CDR2 is SVGEGT in the germline V gene. The CDR3 nucleotides are TGTGTTAGCAGTATTCCGACTAGCGGGAGCGGGGAGACCCAGTACTTC. Protein sequence: CVSSIPTSGSGETQYF.

This clonotype was seen ten or more times. The chain joins TRBV6-1 to TRBJ2-3; maybe TRBD2 (6 bases). This CDR3 contains 13 residues. The V end was cut by 6 bases, the J end by 2 bases, with 9 bases between. Looked up from germline, CDR1 is MNHNS and CDR2 is SASEGT. CDR3 region: CASRRRATDTQYF. In DNA form, the CDR3 reads TGTGCCAGCAGGAGGAGGGCCACAGATACGCAGTATTTT.

Remarks on this clonotype: A clone one base away is much larger, so this may be a read error. The V gene is TRBV2, the J gene TRBJ1-5, with D possibly matching TRBD1 (5 bases). Germline V gene sequence: CDR1 SNHLY, CDR2 FYNNEI. The CDR3 is 13 amino acids. V gave up 7 bases and J gave up 5 bases, with 12 bases separating them. The CDR3 loop reads CASNRGGDQPQHF. CDR3 bases: TGTGCCAGCAACCGGGGAGGGGATCAGCCCCAGCATTTT. Full variable domain (missing parts from reference TRBV2 and TRBJ1-5): EPEVTQTPSHQVTQMGQEVILRCVPISNHLYFYWYRQILGQKVEFLVSFYNNEISEKSEIFDDQFSVERPDGSNFTLKIRSTKLEDSAMYFCASNRGGDQPQHFGDGTRLSIL.

In the case of this clonotype: This clone may be a read error of a much larger clone one base away. The rearrangement links TRBV5-1 to TRBJ2-7; D may be TRBD1 (6 bases). Trimming left V 1 base short and J 0 bases short, with 11 bases between. The CDR3 has 15 residues. The germline gives CDR1 SGHRS, CDR2 YFSETQ. CDR3 region: CASSLRTVNSYEQYF. The CDR3 DNA follows: TGCGCCAGCAGCTTGAGGACAGTGAACTCCTACGAGCAGTACTTC.

This clonotype was counted only a few times. This CDR3 is missing its conserved last phenylalanine or tryptophan, likely due to a read error. The chain recombines TRBV11-2 with TRBJ1-2; D unresolved. With 0 bases removed from V and 3 bases from J, the gap between germline ends came to 8 bases. The CDR3 consists of 14 residues. The germline CDR1 and CDR2 sequences are SGHAT and FQNNGV. In DNA, the CDR3 is TGTGCCAGCAGCTTAGACAGGAACGACTATGGCTACACCCTC. The encoded protein is CASSLDRNDYGYTL.

This clonotype was counted ten times or more. This chain uses TRBV29-1 with TRBJ2-1; 9 bases line up with TRBD2. The CDR3 has 16 amino acids. Trimming took 5 bases from V and 6 from J; bases not matched to a gene: 14. CDR1 SQVTM and CDR2 ANQGSEA come from the germline V gene. The CDR3 here is CSVLSVAGVSANEQFF. CDR3 coding DNA: TGCAGCGTTCTCAGCGTAGCGGGAGTGTCGGCCAATGAGCAGTTCTTC.

As regards this clonotype: With a much larger clone just one base away, this may be a read error. The chain combines TRBV11-1 with TRBJ2-7; the D gene is possibly TRBD2 (5 bases). CDR1 is SGHAT and CDR2 is FQDESV in the germline V gene (reference sequence). The CDR3 totals 15 residues. The V end was cut by 5 bases, the J end by 2 bases, with 16 bases between. DNA for the CDR3: TGTGCCAGCAGCGCTAAGCCGGGGAGTGCCTACGAGCAGTACTTC. Protein product: CASSAKPGSAYEQYF.

This clonotype was recorded only once. A much larger clonotype is one base distant, so this may be a read error. The J gene is TRBJ2-4, the V gene TRBV12-3 or TRBV12-4; D may be TRBD2 (5 bases). The CDR3 contains 14 residues. For the CDR3, the DNA is TGTGCCAGCAGTTTAAAAGTCGTCGGGAACATTCAGTGCTTC. Translated: CASSLKVVGNIQCF.

Of note for this clonotype: A clone one base away is much larger, so this may be a read error. The CDR3 does not end in the conserved phenylalanine or tryptophan, so this is likely a read error. The chain combines TRBV6-2 or TRBV6-3 with TRBJ2-7, with TRBD1 matching 7 bases. The CDR3 is 17 residues long. Germline values: CDR1 MNHEY, CDR2 SVGEGT. The J segment lost 0 bases and the V segment lost 0 bases, leaving 8 bases of the junction unmatched. The DNA for the CDR3 is TGTGCCAGCAGTTACTCCAAGAGGACAGGAAGCTCCTACGAGCAGTACCTC. Protein product: CASSYSKRTGSSYEQYL.

CDR3 DNA sequence: TGTGCCAGCAGTTCCCCTCGTGCTAGGACAGATACGCAGTATTTT. Amino acids: CASSSPRARTDTQYF. The rearrangement uses TRBV28 and TRBJ2-3; no firm D call. CDR3 length equals 15 residues. CDR1 and CDR2 (germline): MDHEN, SYDVKM. V was trimmed by 4 bases and J by 3 bases, leaving 14 bases between them.

Points on this clonotype: The junction departs from germline at one end; a sequencing error may be responsible. The chain has TRBV6-1 and TRBJ2-3; TRBD2 matches 7 bases. This CDR3 comprises 15 residues. Per germline, CDR1 MNHNS and CDR2 SASEGT. The CDR3 reads CASSREGWRPDTQCF. In nucleotides, the CDR3 is TGTGCCAGCAGTAGGGAGGGTTGGAGGCCAGATACGCAGTGTTTT.

This clonotype has a count of ten or more. The chain is built from TRBV2 and TRBJ2-1; 8 bases map to TRBD1. V gave up 6 bases and J gave up 9 bases; unmatched junction bases: 1. Germline V lookup: CDR1 SNHLY, CDR2 FYNNEI. The CDR3 length is 11 residues. The CDR3 loop reads CASRTGAEQFF. The CDR3 nucleotides are TGTGCCAGCAGGACAGGGGCTGAGCAGTTCTTC.

Details on this clonotype: A read error may explain this, as a much larger clone is one base away. The gene calls are TRBV29-1 and TRBJ2-3, with D maybe TRBD1 (5 bases). The CDR3 spans 10 residues. In germline, CDR1 is SQVTM, CDR2 ANQGSEA. CDR3 sequence (DNA): TGCAGCGTTGAAAGGGGAACGCACTATTTT. Translating gives CSVERGTHYF.

In this sample, this clonotype turned up many times. The chain employs TRBV20-1 and TRBJ1-1; D ambiguous. Germline loops: CDR1 DFQATT, CDR2 SNEGSKA (reference sequence). The CDR3 runs to 14 residues. V shed 0 bases and J shed 1 base, with 9 bases lying between them. As DNA, the CDR3 is TGCAGTGCTAGAGATTTCCAGGCGAACACTGAAGCTTTCTTT. Protein product: CSARDFQANTEAFF.

A single count supports this clonotype. The chain carries TRBV29-1 and TRBJ2-3; possible D gene TRBD1, 5 bases. The CDR3 consists of 11 residues. V lost 7 bases to trimming and J lost 5 bases, with 10 bases between them. Germline V gives CDR1 SQVTM, CDR2 ANQGSEA. CDR3 bases: TGCAGCGCACTTCAGGGAGATACGCAGTATTTT. Protein: CSALQGDTQYF.

This clonotype was recorded at least ten times. The chain carries TRBV7-2 and TRBJ1-5; D is uncertain. V was pared by 0 bases and J by 3 bases, with 9 bases between. The CDR3 is 15 residues long. The germline V gene has CDR1 SGHTA and CDR2 FQGNSA. The DNA of the CDR3 is TGTGCCAGCAGCTTAGCGCGAACATTCAATCAGCCCCAGCATTTT. Amino acid sequence: CASSLARTFNQPQHF.

Concerning this clonotype: This may be a read error, as it is one base from a much larger clone. V gene TRBV5-1 combines with J gene TRBJ1-1, with a tentative D call TRBD1 (5 bases). The CDR3 totals 15 residues. Trimming stripped 0 bases from V and 4 bases from J, with 13 bases between. Looked up from germline, CDR1 is SGHRS and CDR2 is YFSETQ. The CDR3 coding sequence is TGCGCCAGCAGCTTGGAGCGCAGGGTGAGCACTGAAGCTTTCTTT. It yields the protein CASSLERRVSTEAFF.

This clonotype came up many times. V gene TRBV5-1 combines with J gene TRBJ1-1; D not certain. The CDR3 runs 14 residues. Trimming took off 1 base at V and 1 base at J, with 8 bases between the two ends. Germline lookup yields CDR1 SGHRS and CDR2 YFSETQ. This CDR3 reads CASSLLPSNTEAFF. For the CDR3, the DNA is TGCGCCAGCAGCTTGCTACCCTCGAACACTGAAGCTTTCTTT.